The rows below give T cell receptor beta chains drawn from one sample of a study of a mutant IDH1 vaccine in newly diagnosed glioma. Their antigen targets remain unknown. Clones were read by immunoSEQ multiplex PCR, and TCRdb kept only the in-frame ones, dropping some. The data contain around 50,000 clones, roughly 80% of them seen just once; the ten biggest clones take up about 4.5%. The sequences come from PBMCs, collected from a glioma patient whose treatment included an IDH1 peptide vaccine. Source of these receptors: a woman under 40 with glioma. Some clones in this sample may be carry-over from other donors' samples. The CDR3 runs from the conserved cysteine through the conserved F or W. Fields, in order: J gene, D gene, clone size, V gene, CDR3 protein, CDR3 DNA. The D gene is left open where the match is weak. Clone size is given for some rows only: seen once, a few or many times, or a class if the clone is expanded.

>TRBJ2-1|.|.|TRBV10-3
CATRKRPRGNEQFF
TGTGCCACCAGGAAGCGCCCGAGGGGAAATGAGCAGTTCTTC
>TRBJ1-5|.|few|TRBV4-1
CASSQDLGDQPQHF
TGCGCCAGCAGCCAGGACCTCGGGGATCAGCCCCAGCATTTT
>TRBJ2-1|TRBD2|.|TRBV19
CASSIPSLNGRAWNEQFF
TGTGCCAGTAGTATTCCCTCACTTAACGGGAGGGCGTGGAATGAGCAGTTCTTC
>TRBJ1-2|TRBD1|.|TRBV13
CASSHSRQGPVRGYTF
TGTGCCAGCAGCCACTCTCGACAGGGGCCCGTGAGGGGCTACACCTTC
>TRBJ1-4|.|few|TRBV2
CASSRTQIHPGEKLFF
TGTGCCAGCAGTCGGACCCAGATCCACCCGGGAGAAAAACTGTTTTTT
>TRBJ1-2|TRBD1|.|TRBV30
CAWRQGTGQYGYTF
TGTGCCTGGAGACAGGGGACGGGCCAGTATGGCTACACCTTC
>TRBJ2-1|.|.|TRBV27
CASSGLTDYNEQFF
TGTGCCAGCAGTGGACTGACAGACTACAATGAGCAGTTCTTC
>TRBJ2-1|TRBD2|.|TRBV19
CATMGLAFYEQFF
TGTGCCACTATGGGACTAGCTTTCTATGAGCAGTTCTTC
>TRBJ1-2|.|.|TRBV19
CASSVQGYGYGYTF
TGTGCCAGTAGTGTACAGGGTTATGGCTATGGCTACACCTTC
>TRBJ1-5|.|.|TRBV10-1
CASSETVSQPQHF
TGCGCCAGCAGTGAGACCGTTTCTCAGCCCCAGCATTTT
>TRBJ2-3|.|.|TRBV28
CASSSQGRTDTQYF
TGTGCCAGCAGTTCTCAGGGTCGCACAGATACGCAGTATTTT
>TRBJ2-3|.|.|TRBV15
CATSRVVRGGTDTQYF
TGTGCCACCAGCAGAGTGGTCAGGGGAGGAACAGATACGCAGTATTTT
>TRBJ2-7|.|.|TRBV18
CASSPPSGDNSYEQYF
TGTGCCAGCTCACCACCGAGCGGGGACAACTCCTACGAGCAGTACTTC
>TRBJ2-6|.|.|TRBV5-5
CASSLQDRSGANVLTF
TGTGCCAGCAGCCTCCAGGACCGCTCTGGGGCCAACGTCCTGACTTTC
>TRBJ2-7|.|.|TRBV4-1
CASSQGIVSSSYEQYF
TGCGCCAGCAGCCAAGGAATCGTCTCTAGCTCCTACGAGCAGTACTTC
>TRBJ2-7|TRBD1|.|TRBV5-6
CASTRDRALYEQYF
TGTGCCAGCACCAGAGACAGGGCGCTATACGAGCAGTACTTC
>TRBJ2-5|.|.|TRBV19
CASSMERRGTQYF
TGTGCCAGTAGTATGGAGCGGCGGGGGACCCAGTACTTC
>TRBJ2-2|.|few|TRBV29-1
CSVVVGSTGELFF
TGCAGCGTTGTGGTAGGGTCCACCGGGGAGCTGTTTTTT
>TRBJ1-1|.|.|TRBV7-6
CASSFRRGVGTEAFF
TGTGCCAGCAGCTTTAGAAGGGGTGTCGGGACTGAAGCTTTCTTT
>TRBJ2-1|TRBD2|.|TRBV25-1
CATTGLAGGDEQFF
TGTGCCACCACCGGACTAGCGGGAGGGGATGAGCAGTTCTTC
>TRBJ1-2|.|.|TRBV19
CASGGPRSGYTF
TGTGCCAGTGGGGGGCCCCGAAGTGGCTACACCTTC
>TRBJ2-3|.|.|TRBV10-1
CASSERDTDTQYF
TGCGCCAGCAGTGAGCGGGACACAGATACGCAGTATTTT
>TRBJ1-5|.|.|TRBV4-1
CASSQVDLMYSNQPQHF
TGCGCCAGCAGCCAAGTGGATCTTATGTATAGCAATCAGCCCCAGCATTTT
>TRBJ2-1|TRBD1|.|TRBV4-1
CASSQEDRASYNEQFF
TGCGCCAGCAGCCAGGAAGACAGGGCGTCCTACAATGAGCAGTTCTTC
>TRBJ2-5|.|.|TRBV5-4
CASSPSRGQETQYF
TGTGCCAGCAGCCCTTCCCGGGGCCAAGAGACCCAGTACTTC
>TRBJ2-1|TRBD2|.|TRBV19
CASSATSGSYNEQFF
TGTGCCAGTAGTGCAACTAGCGGATCCTACAATGAGCAGTTCTTC
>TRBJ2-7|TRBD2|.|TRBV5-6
CASSFIGLVREQYF
TGTGCCAGCAGCTTCATAGGACTAGTACGCGAGCAGTACTTC
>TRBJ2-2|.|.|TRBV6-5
CASKIRAGELFF
TGTGCCAGCAAAATACGGGCCGGGGAGCTGTTTTTT
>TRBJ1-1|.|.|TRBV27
CASSFSTANTEAFF
TGTGCCAGCAGTTTCTCCACAGCGAACACTGAAGCTTTCTTT
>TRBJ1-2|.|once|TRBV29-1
CSVRQDGYTF
TGCAGCGTCAGACAAGATGGCTACACCTTC
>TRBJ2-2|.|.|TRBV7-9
CASRDVAATLDGELFF
TGTGCCAGCAGGGACGTAGCGGCAACCTTGGACGGGGAGCTGTTTTTT
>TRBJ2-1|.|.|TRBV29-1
CSVAGGALWGDEQFF
TGCAGCGTTGCAGGCGGCGCGTTGTGGGGCGATGAGCAGTTCTTC
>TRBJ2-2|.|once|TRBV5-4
CASGWGQTNTGELFF
TGTGCCAGCGGGTGGGGACAAACGAACACCGGGGAGCTGTTTTTT
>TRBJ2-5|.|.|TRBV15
CATSREETQYF
TGTGCCACCAGCAGAGAAGAGACCCAGTACTTC
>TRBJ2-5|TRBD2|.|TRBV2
CASSEWTSGSGETQYF
TGTGCCAGCAGTGAATGGACTAGCGGGAGCGGGGAGACCCAGTACTTC
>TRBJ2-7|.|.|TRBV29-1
CSVYYDYEQYF
TGCAGCGTTTATTATGACTACGAGCAGTACTTC
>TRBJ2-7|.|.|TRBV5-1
CASSLIAGNEQYF
TGCGCCAGCAGCTTGATCGCCGGGAACGAGCAGTACTTC
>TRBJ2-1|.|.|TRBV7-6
CASSPTYGPYNEQFF
TGTGCCAGCAGCCCTACGTACGGACCATACAATGAGCAGTTCTTC
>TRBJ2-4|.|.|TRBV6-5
CASSEGGQKNIQYF
TGTGCCAGCAGTGAGGGGGGGCAGAAAAACATTCAGTACTTC
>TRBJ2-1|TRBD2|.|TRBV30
CAWSHGTSGVGEQFF
TGTGCCTGGAGCCACGGGACTAGCGGGGTGGGGGAGCAGTTCTTC
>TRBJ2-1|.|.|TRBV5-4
CASSLAEWSEQFF
TGTGCCAGCAGCTTGGCCGAGTGGAGTGAGCAGTTCTTC
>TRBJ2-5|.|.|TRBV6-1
CASRPRDGRQETQYF
TGTGCCAGCAGGCCACGGGACGGCCGACAAGAGACCCAGTACTTC
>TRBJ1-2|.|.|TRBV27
CASRGASYGYTF
TGTGCCAGCAGAGGGGCATCTTATGGCTACACCTTC
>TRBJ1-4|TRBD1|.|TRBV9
CASSVGQGYEKLFF
TGTGCCAGCAGCGTAGGACAGGGGTACGAAAAACTGTTTTTT
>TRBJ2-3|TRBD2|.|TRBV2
CASSELPAGVTDTQYF
TGTGCCAGCAGTGAACTTCCAGCGGGAGTGACAGATACGCAGTATTTT